This T cell receptor (beta chain) originates from a study of T-cell reconstitution after alpha-beta-depleted transplantation in children. From germline, CDR1 is MNHEY and CDR2 SMNVEV (reference sequence). V lost 7 bases and J 0 bases, leaving 10 bases between the germline ends. This CDR3 has 14 amino acids. Unique molecular identifiers were used to barcode this TCRbeta library. TCRdb reprocessed the PCR reads with MiXCR, giving one entry per CDR3 protein. The sample contains some 490,000 distinct CDR3 sequences, roughly an eighth of which appear only once. This clonotype was recorded at least ten times.

The rearrangement joins TRBV27 to TRBJ2-1; TRBD1 is a possible D gene (5 bases). Sequencing was performed on PBMCs from the stem cell graft donor, taken from the stem cell graft. The clonotype was recovered from a human donor who donated a stem cell graft to a child with combined immunodeficiency. As DNA, the CDR3 is TGTGCCAGCAAAACAGGTATCTCCTACAATGAGCAGTTCTTC. It translates to CASKTGISYNEQFF.